These 23 T cell receptor beta chains were sequenced from one sample in a study of follicular helper T cells after annual influenza vaccination. TCRdb's table, derived via immunoSEQ multiplex PCR, lists solely in-frame clones and lacks some. The table has about 14,000 clones, 84% seen once. This sample's time point: 2014-2015 season, pre-vaccination. The sample in question was CXCR5- memory CD4+ T cells sorted from blood, obtained on the day of influenza vaccination. The receptors stem from an adult who received the influenza vaccine.

V usage is TRBV7-7 and J usage is TRBJ2-2; D unresolved. The V gene lost 5 bases and the J gene lost 4 bases, with 14 bases spanning the gap. Germline V gene lookup returns CDR1 SSHAT and CDR2 FNYEAQ (reference sequence). The CDR3 has 15 residues. CDR3 region: CASSHVASGTGELFF. The CDR3 DNA reads TGTGCCAGCAGCCACGTGGCCTCGGGCACCGGGGAGCTGTTTTTT.

This rearrangement joins TRBV5-1 to TRBJ2-3, with D uncertain. Trimming removed 4 bases at V and 3 bases at J, with 12 bases between. The germline CDR1 and CDR2 sequences are SGHRS and YFSETQ. There are 14 residues in the CDR3. The CDR3 DNA is TGCGCCAGCAGCACGGGCGTGGGAACAGATACGCAGTATTTT. Translated, it gives CASSTGVGTDTQYF.

J is TRBJ1-6 and V is TRBV7-2; maybe TRBD1 (5 bases). Germline V gene lookup returns CDR1 SGHTA and CDR2 FQGNSA. This CDR3 contains 18 residues. Trimming stripped 0 bases from V and 7 bases from J, with 19 bases between. CDR3 protein: CASSLARGGHRGNSPLHF. The CDR3 region has the DNA TGTGCCAGCAGCTTAGCTCGGGGAGGTCATCGGGGGAATTCACCCCTCCACTTT.

This clone appeared a few times. This chain joins TRBV2 and TRBJ2-1, with D possibly being TRBD1 (5 bases). Per germline, CDR1 SNHLY and CDR2 FYNNEI. V was cut by 6 bases and J by 2 bases, with 11 bases left in between. The CDR3 sequence is 14 residues long. The CDR3 loop is CASRKTATYNEQFF. The CDR3 DNA is TGTGCCAGCAGGAAGACAGCCACCTACAATGAGCAGTTCTTC.

The rearrangement links TRBV18 to TRBJ2-3; 10 nucleotides match TRBD2. CDR3 length equals 15 residues. Germline CDR1 reads KGHSH; CDR2 reads LQKENI. The junction had 7 bases not matched to a gene; V was cut back by 4 bases and J by 6 bases. The chain's CDR3 is CASSRASGGMDTQYF. The CDR3 DNA is TGTGCCAGCTCACGGGCTAGCGGGGGAATGGATACGCAGTATTTT.

This clone was recorded once. The chain is built from TRBV30 and TRBJ1-6, with 7 nucleotides matching TRBD1. This CDR3 region has 15 residues. Germline V CDR1 and CDR2: GTSNPN, SVGIG (reference sequence). Trimming cost V 0 bases and J 9 bases; bases outside gene matches: 8. CDR3 residues: CAWSVQGRQGSPLHF. The CDR3 nucleotides read TGTGCCTGGAGTGTACAAGGTCGACAGGGTTCACCCCTCCACTTT.

This clone was detected a few times. The chain carries TRBV4-3 and TRBJ1-6; a weak D match, TRBD1 (6 bases). CDR3 length: 16 amino acids. The germline V gene has CDR1 LGHNA and CDR2 YSLEER. V was clipped by 2 bases and J by 6 bases, with 14 bases between them. CDR3 nucleotides: TGCGCCAGCAGCCAAATCGAGGGGGGTTTTAATTCACCCCTCCACTTT. Its protein product is CASSQIEGGFNSPLHF.

This CDR3 is CASSFPGTGTEETQYF. The DNA for the CDR3 is TGTGCCAGCAGCTTTCCCGGAACCGGGACAGAGGAGACCCAGTACTTC. The chain recombines TRBV5-4 with TRBJ2-5, with 7 bases that match TRBD1. The germline gives CDR1 SGHNT, CDR2 YYREEE (reference sequence). The CDR3 is 16 residues long. The V and J ends lost 2 bases and 5 bases, in that order; junction bases with no gene match: 12.

This clone was recorded once. The chain employs TRBV28 and TRBJ2-5, with D possibly matching TRBD1 (5 bases). Trimming left V 2 bases short and J 2 bases short, with 9 bases between. This CDR3 contains 14 residues. Per germline, CDR1 MDHEN and CDR2 SYDVKM. CDR3 nucleotides: TGTGCCAGCAGTTTAGCAGACAGACAAGAGACCCAGTACTTC. Amino acid sequence: CASSLADRQETQYF.

The chain recombines TRBV4-3 with TRBJ2-7; TRBD2 aligns across 8 bases. The CDR3 runs to 15 residues. The V and J ends lost 0 bases and 6 bases, in that order; junction bases with no gene match: 7. CDR1 and CDR2 from the germline V gene are LGHNA and YSLEER. CDR3 nucleotide sequence: TGCGCCAGCAGCCAAGATCTTGCGGGGGGTTCCGAGCAGTACTTC. Amino acid sequence: CASSQDLAGGSEQYF.

The gene calls are TRBV5-4 and TRBJ2-3; 11 bases line up with TRBD2. From germline, CDR1 is SGHNT and CDR2 YYREEE (reference sequence). The ends lost 0 bases at V and 7 bases at J; junction bases unmatched: 10. This CDR3 is 17 amino acids long. In DNA, the CDR3 is TGTGCCAGCAGCTTGGCCGGGGGTAGCGGGGGGGCACATACGCAGTATTTT. It translates to CASSLAGGSGGAHTQYF.

In its sample, this clone was seen a few times. The rearrangement joins TRBV19 to TRBJ1-5, with D possibly matching TRBD1 (5 bases). Germline V CDR1 and CDR2: LNHDA, SQIVND (reference sequence). This CDR3 has 16 amino acids. Trimming removed 3 bases at V and 2 bases at J, with 14 bases between. CDR3 residues: CASSIKRRAGNQPQHF. The CDR3 DNA follows: TGTGCCAGTAGTATTAAGCGCAGGGCGGGCAATCAGCCCCAGCATTTT.

The chain combines TRBV14 with TRBJ2-7; the D gene could be TRBD1 or TRBD2 (6 bases each). This CDR3 is 13 amino acids long. Trimming removed 1 base at V and 6 bases at J, with 10 bases between. In germline, CDR1 is SGHDN, CDR2 FVKESK. CDR3 sequence (DNA): TGTGCCAGCAGCCAAGCGGGGGCGGGCGAGCAGTACTTC. It specifies CASSQAGAGEQYF.

The chain has TRBV19 and TRBJ2-2, with D hard to call. Trimming removed 3 bases at V and 1 base at J, with 6 bases between. The germline V gene encodes CDR1 LNHDA and CDR2 SQIVND (reference sequence). CDR3 size: 14 residues. The CDR3: CASSIKGNTGELFF. CDR3 nucleotides: TGTGCCAGTAGTATCAAGGGGAACACCGGGGAGCTGTTTTTT. Full variable domain (rest looked up from reference TRBV19 and TRBJ2-2): DGGITQSPKYLFRKEGQNVTLSCEQNLNHDAMYWYRQDPGQGLRLIYYSQIVNDFQKGDIAEGYSVSREKKESFPLTVTSAQKNPTAFYLCASSIKGNTGELFFGEGSRLTVL.

The chain links TRBV19 to TRBJ1-2, with 7 bases matching TRBD1. J gave up 3 bases and V 2 bases, and 0 bases lay outside the gene matches. This CDR3 is built from 13 residues. In germline, CDR1 is LNHDA, CDR2 SQIVND (reference sequence). CDR3 in DNA: TGTGCCAGTAGTATACAGGGGGACTATGGCTACACCTTC. This encodes CASSIQGDYGYTF.

In this sample, this clone turned up once. This chain connects TRBV7-8 to TRBJ1-4; possible D gene TRBD1, 5 bases. Germline V lookup: CDR1 SGHVS, CDR2 FQNEAQ. Trimming cost V 4 bases and J 0 bases, with 15 bases left between them. The CDR3 has 17 residues. The DNA for the CDR3 is TGTGCCAGCAGCTCCCTCACAGGTGTCGCAACTAATGAAAAACTGTTTTTT. This sequence encodes CASSSLTGVATNEKLFF.

This clone was recorded a few times. This chain joins TRBV5-5 and TRBJ2-4, with D perhaps being TRBD1 or TRBD2 (5 bases each). Germline assignment: CDR1 SGHKS and CDR2 YYEKEE (reference sequence). This CDR3 comprises 14 residues. The V and J ends lost 4 bases and 8 bases respectively, with 16 bases between them. The CDR3 reads CASSRDGFGDIQYF. The DNA of the CDR3 is TGTGCCAGCAGCCGGGACGGATTTGGAGACATTCAGTACTTC.

The chain has TRBV19 and TRBJ2-1; TRBD1 agrees at 9 bases. The germline gives CDR1 LNHDA, CDR2 SQIVND (reference sequence). This CDR3 region has 16 residues. V shed 1 base, J shed 6 bases, and the junction held 7 bases outside the gene matches. The CDR3 loop is CASSIAGTGSFNEQFF. In DNA form, the CDR3 reads TGTGCCAGTAGTATAGCGGGGACAGGGAGCTTCAATGAGCAGTTCTTC.

Only one count was recorded for this clone. The chain links TRBV28 to TRBJ1-3, with D unclear. V shed 6 bases and J shed 4 bases, with 16 bases lying between them. The germline CDR1 and CDR2 sequences are MDHEN and SYDVKM. CDR3 length: 15 residues. CDR3 nucleotide sequence: TGTGCCAGCAGCCCCGTTGTGCGACCCGGAAACACCATATATTTT. This codes for CASSPVVRPGNTIYF.

This chain joins TRBV10-3 and TRBJ1-1; D unclear. Trimming cost V 2 bases and J 4 bases, with 8 bases left between them. The CDR3 has 13 amino acids. In germline, CDR1 is ENHRY, CDR2 SYGVKD. DNA of the CDR3: TGTGCCATCAGTGAGATACCGCCCACTGAAGCTTTCTTT. Protein product: CAISEIPPTEAFF.

V usage is TRBV5-1 and J usage is TRBJ2-5, with D perhaps given as TRBD1 or TRBD2 (6 bases each). V dropped 1 base and J dropped 5 bases, with 15 bases sitting between them. Germline V gene data show CDR1 as SGHRS and CDR2 as YFSETQ. The CDR3 consists of 15 residues. The DNA for the CDR3 is TGCGCCAGCAGCTTGAGGGGGGACAAAGGGGAGACCCAGTACTTC. The encoded protein is CASSLRGDKGETQYF. The full variable domain, with the rest looked up from reference TRBV5-1 and TRBJ2-5, is KAGVTQTPRYLIKTRGQQVTLSCSPISGHRSVSWYQQTPGQGLQFLFEYFSETQRNKGNFPGRFSGRQFSNSRSEMNVSTLELGDSALYLCASSLRGDKGETQYFGPGTRLLVL.

The DNA of the CDR3 is TGCGCCAGCAGCCCCTCCGGGGTGGAAAACACCATATATTTT. Protein: CASSPSGVENTIYF. V gene TRBV5-1 combines with J gene TRBJ1-3; D remains ambiguous. Trimming stripped 4 bases from V and 6 bases from J, with 14 bases between. CDR3 size: 14 residues. Germline CDR1 is SGHRS and CDR2 is YFSETQ.

This clone has only a few counts. The J gene is TRBJ2-7, the V gene TRBV27; no reliable D call. The CDR3 runs 13 residues. V was pared by 6 bases and J by 1 base, with 10 bases between. The germline V gene has CDR1 MNHEY and CDR2 SMNVEV (reference sequence). CDR3: CASRLGSSYEQYF. The CDR3 DNA is TGTGCCAGCAGGCTGGGCAGTTCCTACGAGCAGTACTTC.